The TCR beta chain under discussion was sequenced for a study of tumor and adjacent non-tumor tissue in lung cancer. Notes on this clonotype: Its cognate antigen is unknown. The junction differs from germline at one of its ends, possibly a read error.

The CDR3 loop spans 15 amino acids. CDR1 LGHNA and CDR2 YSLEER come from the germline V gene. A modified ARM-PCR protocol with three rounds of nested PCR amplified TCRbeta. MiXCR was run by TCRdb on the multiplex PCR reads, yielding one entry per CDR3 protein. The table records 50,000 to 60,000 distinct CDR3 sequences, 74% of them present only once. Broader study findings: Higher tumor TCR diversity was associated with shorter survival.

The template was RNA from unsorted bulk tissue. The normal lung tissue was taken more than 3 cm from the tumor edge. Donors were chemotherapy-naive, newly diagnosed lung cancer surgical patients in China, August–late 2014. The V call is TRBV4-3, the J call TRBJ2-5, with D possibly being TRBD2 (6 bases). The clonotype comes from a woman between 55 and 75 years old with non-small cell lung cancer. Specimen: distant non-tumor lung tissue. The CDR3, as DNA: TGCGCCAGCAACCGAGACCGGGACTCACAAGAGACCCGGTACTTC. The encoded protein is CASNRDRDSQETRYF.